The 29 T cell receptor beta chains given below trace back to one sample, sequenced in a study of blood T cell repertoires in COVID-19. Sequencing used immunoSEQ multiplex PCR; TCRdb keeps in-frame clones, though not all of them. The sample has 40,000 to 60,000 clones; about 71% are singletons. The sequencing sample was made of peripheral blood. These receptors were collected from a woman in her 70s with acute or convalescent COVID-19.

This chain connects TRBV19 to TRBJ1-5; 8 positions match TRBD1. Germline V gene data show CDR1 as LNHDA and CDR2 as SQIVND (reference sequence). V lost 3 bases to trimming and J lost 5 bases; unmatched junction nucleotides: 6. The length of the CDR3 is 15 residues. In DNA, the CDR3 is TGTGCCAGTAGTATCCCTGGACAGGGCGATCAGCCCCAGCATTTT. Its translation is CASSIPGQGDQPQHF.

J is TRBJ1-5 and V is TRBV15; TRBD1 might be the D (6 bases). V dropped 7 bases and J dropped 2 bases, with 21 bases sitting between them. The germline gives CDR1 LNHNV, CDR2 YYDKDF (reference sequence). The CDR3 is made up of 17 amino acids. In nucleotides, the CDR3 is TGTGCCACCAACGCGATCGGGGGGCGCGGGGGCAATCAGCCCCAGCATTTT. Translated, it gives CATNAIGGRGGNQPQHF.

This clone was observed a few times. This chain uses TRBV24-1 with TRBJ1-5; weak D call: TRBD1 (6 bases). V was trimmed by 4 bases and J by 5 bases, leaving 8 bases between them. Germline assignment: CDR1 KGHDR and CDR2 SFDVKD. The CDR3 consists of 13 residues. This CDR3 is CATSDNRDQPQHF. The CDR3 region has the DNA TGTGCCACCAGTGACAACAGGGATCAGCCCCAGCATTTT.

The chain joins TRBV7-2 to TRBJ1-2, with D possibly TRBD1 on 6 matching bases. The CDR3 runs to 17 residues. Germline loops: CDR1 SGHTA, CDR2 FQGNSA. V shed 5 bases and J shed 3 bases, with 22 bases lying between them. The DNA for the CDR3 is TGTGCCAGCAGCCTAAACCCAGGGGTGGGGTCACACTATGGCTACACCTTC. Translation: CASSLNPGVGSHYGYTF.

V gene TRBV5-1 combines with J gene TRBJ2-7; TRBD1 agrees at 7 bases. CDR1 and CDR2 from the germline V gene are SGHRS and YFSETQ. J gave up 1 base and V 5 bases, and 9 bases lay outside the gene matches. The CDR3 is made up of 15 amino acids. In nucleotides, the CDR3 is TGCGCCAGCAGTACCGGGACAGTGCTATCCTACGAGCAGTACTTC. It encodes CASSTGTVLSYEQYF.

The chain uses TRBV6-6 and TRBJ2-7; a weak D match, TRBD1 (7 bases). This CDR3 has 15 amino acids. V was trimmed by 6 bases and J by 7 bases, leaving 22 bases between them. Germline assignment: CDR1 MNHNY and CDR2 SVGAGI (reference sequence). CDR3 in DNA: TGTGCCAGCAGCACCACACCCCGACAGGGAGGAGAGCAGTACTTC. As protein: CASSTTPRQGGEQYF.

In its sample, this clone was seen a few times. The chain employs TRBV2 and TRBJ1-5; D not resolved. CDR3 length equals 15 residues. CDR1 and CDR2 (germline): SNHLY, FYNNEI. V gave up 3 bases and J gave up 3 bases, with 12 bases separating them. The CDR3 here is CASSEEVRINQPQHF. The CDR3 DNA is TGTGCCAGCAGTGAGGAGGTGCGGATCAATCAGCCCCAGCATTTT.

This sequence joins TRBV7-8 and TRBJ2-7; the D is unclear. Between the trimmed V and J ends, which lost 1 base and 2 bases, there was a span of 9 bases. The CDR3 is made up of 14 amino acids. CDR1 SGHVS and CDR2 FQNEAQ come from the germline V gene. The CDR3 DNA follows: TGTGCCAGCAGCTTAGTGCCATTAGCCTACGAGCAGTACTTC. Translation gives CASSLVPLAYEQYF.

This chain uses TRBV6-1 with TRBJ2-2; D call uncertain. The V end lost 1 base, the J end lost 0 bases, and 6 bases lay between the germline ends. The CDR3 loop spans 15 amino acids. The germline V gene has CDR1 MNHNS and CDR2 SASEGT. The CDR3 region is CASSEGGSNTGELFF. The CDR3 region has the DNA TGTGCCAGCAGTGAAGGTGGCTCGAACACCGGGGAGCTGTTTTTT.

The chain uses TRBV5-1 and TRBJ2-5, with a possible D match to TRBD2 (6 bases). The CDR3 is made up of 15 amino acids. Trimming shortened V by 0 bases and J by 1 base, and 10 bases separated the two germline ends. Germline CDR1 SGHRS, CDR2 YFSETQ. The CDR3 DNA reads TGCGCCAGCAGCTTGGGTGGAGGGGTCCAAGAGACCCAGTACTTC. Its translation: CASSLGGGVQETQYF.

This chain uses TRBV4-1 with TRBJ1-5; a weak D match, TRBD1 (5 bases). The length of the CDR3 is 15 residues. V was clipped by 1 base and J by 5 bases, with 12 bases between them. Germline V lookup: CDR1 MGHRA, CDR2 YSYEKL. This chain's CDR3 is CASSQGPGIHQPQHF. The CDR3, as DNA: TGCGCCAGCAGCCAAGGTCCAGGGATCCATCAGCCCCAGCATTTT.

J is TRBJ2-3 and V is TRBV4-2; D not resolved. Germline V CDR1 and CDR2: LGHNA, YNFKEQ. This CDR3 has 17 amino acids. Trimming stripped 0 bases from V and 2 bases from J, with 15 bases between. The CDR3 nucleotides are TGTGCCAGCAGCCAAGAACGGTCCTCTGCCGTCACAGATACGCAGTATTTT. Protein sequence: CASSQERSSAVTDTQYF.

This chain joins TRBV5-6 and TRBJ2-1; TRBD2 matches at 11 bases. This CDR3 spans 16 amino acids. Trimming at V came to 9 bases and at J to 8 bases, leaving 16 bases not matched to a gene. CDR1 and CDR2 from the germline V gene are SGHDT and YYEEEE. The CDR3 DNA follows: TGTGCCACCCACTCCAGACTAGCGGGATTGTGGGATGAGCAGTTCTTC. Its protein is CATHSRLAGLWDEQFF.

The chain is built from TRBV7-6 and TRBJ2-5; no reliable D call. CDR1 SGHVS and CDR2 FNYEAQ come from the germline V gene. CDR3 length equals 13 residues. Trimming took 0 bases from V and 2 from J, leaving 4 bases between them. CDR3 coding DNA: TGTGCCAGCAGCTTAGCTACTCAAGAGACCCAGTACTTC. Its translation: CASSLATQETQYF.

This chain uses TRBV7-3 with TRBJ2-1, with D possibly TRBD1 on 5 matching bases. The CDR3 covers 13 residues. V lost 3 bases and J 5 bases, leaving 8 bases between the germline ends. The germline V gene encodes CDR1 SGHTA and CDR2 FQGTGA. CDR3 DNA: TGTGCCAGCAGCTTGGGGCTTCACAATGAGCAGTTCTTC. It specifies CASSLGLHNEQFF.

V is TRBV7-2 and J is TRBJ2-7; D perhaps matches TRBD2 (6 bases). With 5 bases removed from V and 7 bases from J, the gap between germline ends came to 18 bases. The germline gives CDR1 SGHTA, CDR2 FQGNSA. CDR3 size: 14 residues. CDR3 sequence: CASSLRDSRGEQYF. The CDR3 nucleotides read TGTGCCAGCAGCCTCCGGGACTCTCGGGGTGAGCAGTACTTC. Supplemented by reference TRBV7-2 and TRBJ2-7, the full variable domain reads GAGVSQSPSNKVTEKGKDVELRCDPISGHTALYWYRQSLGQGLEFLIYFQGNSAPDKSGLPSDRFSAERTGGSVSTLTIQRTQQEDSAVYLCASSLRDSRGEQYFGPGTRLTVT.

This clone was observed a few times. The chain couples TRBV3-1 (or the pseudogene TRBV3-2) to TRBJ2-1, with TRBD2 matching over 7 bases. Trimming at V came to 1 base and at J to 7 bases, leaving 7 bases not matched to a gene. Per the germline V gene, CDR1 is LGHDT and CDR2 is YNNKEL (reference sequence). This CDR3 is 15 amino acids long. In DNA, the CDR3 is TGTGCCAGCAGCCAAGGTAGCGGGCCCCGTAATGAGCAGTTCTTC. Protein: CASSQGSGPRNEQFF.

Ten or more counts support this clone. V is TRBV16 and J is TRBJ1-5, with a tentative D call TRBD1 (6 bases). Germline V CDR1 and CDR2: KGHSY, FQNENV. The CDR3 covers 16 residues. Trimming shortened V by 1 base and J by 1 base, and 11 bases separated the two germline ends. As DNA, the CDR3 is TGTGCCAGCAGCCAATTTTACAGGGACAGCAATCAGCCCCAGCATTTT. Its protein is CASSQFYRDSNQPQHF.

This clone was counted a single time. This chain joins TRBV19 and TRBJ2-1, with TRBD1 identical over 7 bases. The germline V gene encodes CDR1 LNHDA and CDR2 SQIVND (reference sequence). The CDR3 has 15 residues. Trimming cost V 5 bases and J 3 bases; bases outside gene matches: 7. CDR3 residues: CASSPQGQNYNEQFF. The DNA for the CDR3 is TGTGCCAGTAGTCCTCAGGGACAGAACTACAATGAGCAGTTCTTC.

CDR3: CASSEASSGGGPPSQVTGELFF. The CDR3 DNA sequence: TGTGCCAGCAGTGAAGCTTCTAGCGGGGGGGGACCACCCAGCCAAGTCACCGGGGAGCTGTTTTTT. The chain links TRBV2 to TRBJ2-2, with 12 bases aligning to TRBD2. The ends lost 0 bases at V and 4 bases at J; junction bases unmatched: 18. CDR1 is SNHLY, CDR2 FYNNEI, per germline. The CDR3 is made up of 22 amino acids.

The V call is TRBV2, the J call TRBJ1-2, with unresolved D. Trimming took 3 bases from V and 8 from J, leaving 19 bases between them. There are 15 residues in the CDR3. From germline, CDR1 is SNHLY and CDR2 FYNNEI. The CDR3 region is CASSEFYSPTNGYTF. The CDR3, as DNA: TGTGCCAGCAGTGAGTTTTACAGCCCAACCAACGGCTACACCTTC. The whole variable domain, filled in from reference TRBV2 and TRBJ1-2, reads EPEVTQTPSHQVTQMGQEVILRCVPISNHLYFYWYRQILGQKVEFLVSFYNNEISEKSEIFDDQFSVERPDGSNFTLKIRSTKLEDSAMYFCASSEFYSPTNGYTFGSGTRLTVV.

V is TRBV6-5 and J is TRBJ1-3; TRBD1 is a possible D gene (6 bases). Germline-derived CDR1 and CDR2 are MNHEY and SVGAGI. The CDR3 contains 15 residues. With 4 bases removed from V and 0 bases from J, the gap between germline ends came to 10 bases. DNA of the CDR3: TGTGCCAGCAGTTTGAGGACAGCCTCTGGAAACACCATATATTTT. This gives the protein CASSLRTASGNTIYF.

V gene TRBV18 combines with J gene TRBJ2-1, with 11 bases matching TRBD2. The germline V gene has CDR1 KGHSH and CDR2 LQKENI. This CDR3 has 18 amino acids. After removal of 0 bases from V and 6 bases from J, the junction contained 10 bases not matched to a gene. The CDR3 DNA follows: TGTGCCAGCTCACCACCTAGCGGGAGGGCCCAACCTTCCAATGAGCAGTTCTTC. Translating gives CASSPPSGRAQPSNEQFF.

This clone has at least ten counts. The same CDR3 also results from other DNA sequences found in this sample. The chain employs TRBV6-2 or TRBV6-3 and TRBJ1-1; D is unclear. Germline CDR1 and CDR2: MNHEY and SVGEGT. This CDR3 comprises 14 residues. V was cut by 0 bases and J by 5 bases, with 10 bases left in between. The CDR3 reads CASSYSRGRTEAFF. CDR3 bases: TGTGCCAGCAGTTACTCCCGGGGTAGAACTGAAGCTTTCTTT.

The rearrangement joins TRBV5-1 to TRBJ2-5, with D possibly matching TRBD2 (6 bases). Germline V gives CDR1 SGHRS, CDR2 YFSETQ. With 0 bases removed from V and 2 bases from J, the gap between germline ends came to 11 bases. The CDR3 totals 15 residues. The CDR3 DNA is TGCGCCAGCAGCTTGGCTACGGGGGAACAAGAGACCCAGTACTTC. It encodes CASSLATGEQETQYF.

The chain links TRBV19 to TRBJ1-4; D is unresolved. CDR3 length: 11 amino acids. The germline V gene encodes CDR1 LNHDA and CDR2 SQIVND (reference sequence). The germline V and J ends were trimmed by 11 bases and 8 bases, with 12 bases remaining between them. The CDR3: CASGEEEKLFF. As DNA, the CDR3 is TGTGCCTCTGGGGAGGAGGAAAAACTGTTTTTT.

V and J are TRBV10-3 and TRBJ2-7, with 9 bases identical to TRBD1. After removal of 6 bases from V and 1 base from J, the junction contained 4 bases not matched to a gene. Germline-derived CDR1 and CDR2 are ENHRY and SYGVKD. This CDR3 is 14 amino acids long. The CDR3 protein is CAIRRGQGSYEQYF. The CDR3 region has the DNA TGTGCCATCAGGAGGGGACAGGGATCCTACGAGCAGTACTTC.

This clone has a handful of counts. The chain links TRBV3-1 (or the pseudogene TRBV3-2) to TRBJ2-5; 8 bases are a match to TRBD1. In germline, CDR1 is LGHDT, CDR2 YNNKEL (reference sequence). CDR3 size: 14 residues. V shed 4 bases and J 3 bases; nucleotides not matched to a gene: 4. The CDR3, as DNA: TGTGCCAGCAGCCCTAAGGACAGGGAAGAGACCCAGTACTTC. Translating it yields CASSPKDREETQYF.

The V gene is TRBV5-1, the J gene TRBJ2-4; D is unresolved. Germline lookup yields CDR1 SGHRS and CDR2 YFSETQ. With 4 bases removed from V and 1 base from J, the gap between germline ends came to 12 bases. The CDR3 is made up of 15 amino acids. The CDR3 sequence is CASSPDGLAKNIQYF. Written as DNA, the CDR3 is TGCGCCAGCAGCCCCGACGGGTTGGCCAAAAACATTCAGTACTTC.